This passage covers 16 T cell receptor beta chains from one sample sequenced in a study of T-cell reconstitution after alpha-beta-depleted transplantation in children. Molecular barcoding with unique molecular identifiers was used for the TCRbeta library. TCRdb recomputed calls from the PCR reads with MiXCR, one row per CDR3 protein. This table has about 600,000 distinct CDR3 sequences, 10% to 15% appearing once. The sample in question was PBMCs, mostly from graft donor cells, obtained 360 days after TCRalphabeta/CD19-depleted stem cell transplant. The receptors derive from a male patient younger than 18 who had a stem cell transplant for acute myeloid leukemia, so the T cells may come from the graft donor.

As DNA, the CDR3 is TGTGCCAGCAGCTTTTGGGTTGGGCACCCCTGGGAAAACATTCAGTACTTC. Translated: CASSFWVGHPWENIQYF. The rearrangement uses TRBV7-9 and TRBJ2-4; D not resolved. This CDR3 spans 17 amino acids. Germline loops: CDR1 SEHNR, CDR2 FQNEAQ (reference sequence). V lost 3 bases to trimming and J lost 5 bases, with 20 bases between them.

This clonotype came up a few times. The chain couples TRBV28 to TRBJ2-1; D perhaps matches TRBD2 (5 bases). V was cut by 2 bases and J by 1 base, with 18 bases left in between. The germline CDR1 and CDR2 sequences are MDHEN and SYDVKM. The CDR3 runs to 18 residues. CDR3 protein: CASSLTSFGGQSYNEQFF. Here the CDR3 DNA reads TGTGCCAGCAGTTTAACATCCTTTGGAGGCCAATCCTACAATGAGCAGTTCTTC.

A few counts support this clonotype. The V gene is TRBV20-1, the J gene TRBJ2-3; D ambiguous. The V gene's germline CDR1 is DFQATT and CDR2 SNEGSKA (reference sequence). This CDR3 is 14 amino acids long. Trimming stripped 3 bases from V and 3 bases from J, with 13 bases between. CDR3 in amino acids: CSASSSISTDTQYF. The CDR3, as DNA: TGCAGTGCTAGTAGCAGTATTTCTACAGATACGCAGTATTTT.

This clonotype occurred a few times. The V call is TRBV30, the J call TRBJ2-1; TRBD1 aligns across 9 bases. The CDR3 is 14 amino acids. Trimming removed 1 base from V and 3 bases from J; junction bases left unmatched: 1. Per the germline V gene, CDR1 is GTSNPN and CDR2 is SVGIG (reference sequence). CDR3 residues: CAWSETGGYNEQFF. Written as DNA, the CDR3 is TGTGCCTGGAGTGAGACAGGGGGCTACAATGAGCAGTTCTTC.

The sample holds many counts of this clonotype. This chain joins TRBV11-2 and TRBJ2-1; 8 bases align to TRBD1. Germline V lookup: CDR1 SGHAT, CDR2 FQNNGV. Germline trimming cut 5 bases from V and 4 bases from J; bases unmatched to any gene: 7. CDR3 size: 15 residues. In DNA, the CDR3 is TGTGCCAGCAGCCGGGCCGGACAGGGTTACAATGAGCAGTTCTTC. Translating it yields CASSRAGQGYNEQFF.

This clonotype is medium-sized. This sequence joins TRBV6-5 and TRBJ2-1; 12 bases agree with TRBD2. Germline V CDR1 and CDR2: MNHEY, SVGAGI. V lost 0 bases to trimming and J lost 7 bases; unmatched junction nucleotides: 4. The CDR3 runs 16 residues. CDR3 nucleotides: TGTGCCAGCAGTTACTCGCTAGCGGGAGGGCGGAATGAGCAGTTCTTC. It is translated as CASSYSLAGGRNEQFF.

This clonotype was found many times. V is TRBV20-1 and J is TRBJ2-7; TRBD2 is a possible D gene (6 bases). The V gene's germline CDR1 is DFQATT and CDR2 SNEGSKA (reference sequence). CDR3 size: 14 residues. The ends were cut back, 1 base at V and 13 bases at J, with 23 bases in the middle. CDR3 amino acids: CSARGALWAGRSYF. The CDR3 bases are TGCAGTGCTAGAGGGGCCCTTTGGGCGGGACGGTCCTACTTC.

This clonotype was observed a few times. V gene TRBV4-2 combines with J gene TRBJ2-2; no definite D call. Between the trimmed V and J ends, which lost 1 base and 4 bases, there was a span of 13 bases. Per germline, CDR1 LGHNA and CDR2 YNFKEQ. CDR3 length equals 16 residues. In DNA form, the CDR3 reads TGTGCCAGCAGCCAAGGACCACCCTTGGGCACCGGGGAGCTGTTTTTT. As protein: CASSQGPPLGTGELFF.

The chain recombines TRBV18 with TRBJ1-1; D unclear. Germline values: CDR1 KGHSH, CDR2 LQKENI. V was shortened by 2 bases and J by 2 bases, with 12 bases between the two germline ends. CDR3 length equals 15 residues. In DNA form, the CDR3 reads TGTGCCAGCTCACCATGGGCAGCTCCAAACACTGAAGCTTTCTTT. Amino acid sequence: CASSPWAAPNTEAFF. The whole variable domain, filled in from reference TRBV18 and TRBJ1-1, reads NAGVMQNPRHLVRRRGQEARLRCSPMKGHSHVYWYRQLPEEGLKFMVYLQKENIIDESGMPKERFSAEFPKEGPSILRIQQVVRGDSAAYFCASSPWAAPNTEAFFGQGTRLTVV.

This clonotype was recorded many times. The CDR3 loop reads CASTDRRGGPYEQYF. In DNA form, the CDR3 reads TGTGCCAGCACCGATAGGCGAGGCGGGCCCTACGAGCAGTACTTC. V usage is TRBV6-5 and J usage is TRBJ2-7; D is possibly TRBD2 (5 bases). The CDR3 loop spans 15 amino acids. From germline, CDR1 is MNHEY and CDR2 SVGAGI. The V end was cut by 7 bases, the J end by 2 bases, with 18 bases between.

CDR3 in DNA: TGTGCCACCAGCAAGGGACTTTCCAGCTACGAGCAGTACTTC. It encodes CATSKGLSSYEQYF. The rearrangement uses TRBV15 and TRBJ2-7, with D possibly TRBD2 on 6 matching bases. Between the trimmed V and J ends, which lost 4 bases and 3 bases, there was a span of 13 bases. The CDR3 covers 14 residues. Germline CDR1 is LNHNV and CDR2 is YYDKDF (reference sequence). Together with reference TRBV15 and TRBJ2-7, the CDR3 gives the full variable domain: DAMVIQNPRYQVTQFGKPVTLSCSQTLNHNVMYWYQQKSSQAPKLLFHYYDKDFNNEADTPDNFQSRRPNTSFCFLDIRSPGLGDTAMYLCATSKGLSSYEQYFGPGTRLTVT.

The chain couples TRBV29-1 to TRBJ2-7, with TRBD1 matching over 8 bases. CDR3 length: 15 residues. Germline V gene sequence: CDR1 SQVTM, CDR2 ANQGSEA. CDR3 loop: CRDRELARPFYEQYF. Written as DNA, the CDR3 is TGCAGGGACAGGGAGCTCGCCCGCCCTTTTTACGAGCAGTACTTC.

This clonotype occurred a few times. The chain couples TRBV21-1 to TRBJ1-5; TRBD1 reflects the table's D call only, with no check against the DNA. TRBV21-1 is reported as a pseudogene. The CDR3 has 18 amino acids. The CDR3, as DNA: TGTGCCAGCAACCTTAGGACAGGGCTCCCATATAGCAATCAGCCCCAGCATTTT. Translated, it gives CASNLRTGLPYSNQPQHF.

This clonotype occurred a few times. The chain joins TRBV6-2 or TRBV6-3 to TRBJ2-5; 8 bases match TRBD1. V was pared by 6 bases and J by 1 base, with 7 bases of the junction left unmatched. CDR3 length: 15 residues. Germline loops: CDR1 MNHEY, CDR2 SVGEGT. The CDR3 nucleotides are TGTGCCAGCAGACAACCTGGACAGGGCCAAGAGACCCAGTACTTC. Translated: CASRQPGQGQETQYF.

In its sample, this clonotype was seen a few times. The chain employs TRBV5-1 and TRBJ1-5; 7 bases line up with TRBD1. V lost 0 bases and J lost 4; bases outside the gene matches: 4. CDR1 SGHRS and CDR2 YFSETQ come from the germline V gene. This CDR3 region has 15 residues. CDR3 DNA: TGCGCCAGCAGCTTGGCGGGACAGCTAAATCAGCCCCAGCATTTT. Amino acids: CASSLAGQLNQPQHF. Looking up the rest from reference TRBV5-1 and TRBJ1-5 gives the full variable domain: KAGVTQTPRYLIKTRGQQVTLSCSPISGHRSVSWYQQTPGQGLQFLFEYFSETQRNKGNFPGRFSGRQFSNSRSEMNVSTLELGDSALYLCASSLAGQLNQPQHFGDGTRLSIL.

This clonotype was picked up a small number of times. The J gene is TRBJ2-7, the V gene TRBV4-3, with 8 positions matching TRBD1. The CDR3 is 16 amino acids. J was trimmed by 2 bases and V by 0 bases; bases with no gene match: 6. CDR1 LGHNA and CDR2 YSLEER come from the germline V gene. CDR3 DNA sequence: TGCGCCAGCAGCCAAGAGGACAGGGAGGACGCCTACGAGCAGTACTTC. As protein: CASSQEDREDAYEQYF.